This entry concerns a single TCR beta chain. The antigen remains unidentified. Sequenced by immunoSEQ multiplex PCR; TCRdb stores in-frame clones only, minus some. The sample yields 900,000 to 1,200,000 clones, about four fifths seen once. This specimen belongs to a study of shared clonotypes between healthy human individuals. CDR3 size: 16 residues. The V end was cut by 0 bases, the J end by 2 bases, with 13 bases between. Per germline, CDR1 LGHNA and CDR2 YSLEER. The study's findings and limits: Memory subsets had estimated richness that was generally smaller than that of naive subsets. It was observed that about 5% of naive CD4 clonotypes were shared across four donors.

The sample comprised memory CD4+ T cells from PBMCs. Subset denoted: CD45RA-negative fraction. The TCR was taken from a man between 18 and 29 years old in good health. Some clones in this sample may be carry-over from other donors' samples. The chain links TRBV4-3 to TRBJ1-2; perhaps TRBD1 as D (5 bases). In DNA, the CDR3 is TGCGCCAGCAGCCAAGATTTGGCAGGGAGAAACTATGGCTACACCTTC. It specifies CASSQDLAGRNYGYTF.